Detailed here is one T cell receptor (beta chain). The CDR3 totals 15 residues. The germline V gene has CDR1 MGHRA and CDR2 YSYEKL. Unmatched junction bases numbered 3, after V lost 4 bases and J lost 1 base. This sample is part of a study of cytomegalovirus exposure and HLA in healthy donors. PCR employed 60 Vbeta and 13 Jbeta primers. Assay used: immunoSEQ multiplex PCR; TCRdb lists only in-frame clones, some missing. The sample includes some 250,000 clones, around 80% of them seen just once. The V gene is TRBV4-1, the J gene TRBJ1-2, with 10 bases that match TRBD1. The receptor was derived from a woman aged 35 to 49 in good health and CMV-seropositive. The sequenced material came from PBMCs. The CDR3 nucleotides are TGCGCCAGCAGCCCCGGACAGGGGGTTAACTATGGCTACACCTTC. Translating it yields CASSPGQGVNYGYTF.